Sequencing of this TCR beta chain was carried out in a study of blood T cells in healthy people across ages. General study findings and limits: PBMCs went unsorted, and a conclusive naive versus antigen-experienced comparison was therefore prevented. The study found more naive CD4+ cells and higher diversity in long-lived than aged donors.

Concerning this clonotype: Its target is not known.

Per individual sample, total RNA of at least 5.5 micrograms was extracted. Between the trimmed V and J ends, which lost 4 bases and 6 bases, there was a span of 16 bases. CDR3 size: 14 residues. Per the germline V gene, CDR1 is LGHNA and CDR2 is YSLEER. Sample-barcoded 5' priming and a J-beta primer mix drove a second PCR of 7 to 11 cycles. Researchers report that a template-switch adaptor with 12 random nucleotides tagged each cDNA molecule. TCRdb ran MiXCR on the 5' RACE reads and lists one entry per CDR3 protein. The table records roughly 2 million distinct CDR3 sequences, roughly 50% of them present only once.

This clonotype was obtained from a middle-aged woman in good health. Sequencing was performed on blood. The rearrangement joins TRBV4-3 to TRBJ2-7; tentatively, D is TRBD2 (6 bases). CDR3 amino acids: CASSLKTSGSEQYF. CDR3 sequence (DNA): TGCGCCAGCAGCCTGAAAACTTCCGGGAGCGAGCAGTACTTC.